This T cell receptor delta chain was recovered during a study of gamma-delta chains in newborns, infants, children. In the study overall: Innate gammadelta T cells reportedly expand polyclonally right after birth, driven by microbial exposure, per the title.

A remark on this clone: The protein recorded in TCRdb matches a much larger clone and deviates from this DNA's translation at residue 13, suggesting a read error; the protein here is obtained by translating the DNA.

TCRdb ran CATT on the reads. The sample lists several thousand delta-chain clones, 2.1% occurring once. Sequences were obtained from blood. This receptor was obtained from a child who was a newborn, infant or young child, either healthy, febrile or measles-vaccinated (not recorded which).

The CDR3 DNA reads as TGTGCAGCAACTGGGAGCTCCTGGGACACCCGACAGACGTTTTTC. As protein: CAATGSSWDTRQTFF. The V and J genes are TRAV29/DV5 and TRDJ3; a weak D match, TRDD3 (5 bases). The CDR3 is 15 amino acids. CDR1 and CDR2 from the germline V gene are NSMFDY and ISSIKDK.